Given below is one T cell receptor beta chain in context. The antigen is unknown. From germline, CDR1 is SGHRS and CDR2 YFSETQ. Unmatched junction bases numbered 5, after V lost 0 bases and J lost 2 bases. This CDR3 has 16 amino acids. The data were taken from a study of cytomegalovirus exposure and HLA in healthy donors. Use of 60 Vbeta and 13 Jbeta primers characterized the PCR. Sequenced by immunoSEQ multiplex PCR; TCRdb stores in-frame clones only, minus some. The sample gives 100,000 to 150,000 clones, less than 85% of which show up once; roughly 15% is in the top ten. The study, taken as a whole, reports: Reportedly, a later analysis found an Asian-associated ancestry cluster had fewer N-insertions than the roughly 700-donor mean.

Material for sequencing was PBMCs. This TCR was sampled from a man in his fifties or sixties in good health and CMV-seropositive. The V and J genes are TRBV5-1 and TRBJ2-7, with 10 bases matching TRBD1. CDR3 residues: CASSLGGTGVPYEQYF. Here the CDR3 DNA reads TGCGCCAGCAGCTTGGGTGGGACAGGGGTCCCCTACGAGCAGTACTTC.